Below, 7 T cell receptor beta chains from the same sample are listed, as sequenced in a study of CD8 T cells in ankylosing spondylitis. TCRdb re-analysed the 5' RACE reads in MiXCR, keeping a single row per CDR3 protein. This table has 240,000 or so distinct CDR3 sequences, about 10% appearing once. The specimen was blood, either unsorted or a sorted T cell fraction (not recorded which). The source is a male donor with ankylosing spondylitis or in good health (not recorded which).

The table lists this clonotype with many counts. The chain combines TRBV20-1 with TRBJ2-1, with 7 positions matching TRBD2. V was pared by 0 bases and J by 0 bases, with 8 bases of the junction left unmatched. Germline values: CDR1 DFQATT, CDR2 SNEGSKA (reference sequence). The CDR3 is 17 amino acids. CDR3 in amino acids: CSAREFPGGSSYNEQFF. CDR3 nucleotide sequence: TGCAGTGCTAGAGAATTCCCCGGCGGGAGCTCCTACAATGAGCAGTTCTTC.

This clonotype was found many times. The V call is TRBV6-1, the J call TRBJ2-7; D gene uncertain. Germline CDR1 is MNHNS and CDR2 is SASEGT. Trimming removed 4 bases from V and 3 bases from J, with 10 bases in between. The CDR3 contains 13 residues. CDR3 nucleotide sequence: TGTGCCAGCAGTGCCCCTCCCTTCTACGAGCAGTACTTC. This translates into CASSAPPFYEQYF.

This clonotype appeared a few times. The chain recombines TRBV5-6 with TRBJ1-5; no definite D call. Germline V gene lookup returns CDR1 SGHDT and CDR2 YYEEEE. Trimming cost V 1 base and J 2 bases, with 7 bases left between them. The CDR3 loop spans 14 amino acids. Written as DNA, the CDR3 is TGTGCCAGCAGCTTGCTGAGGGGCAATCAGCCCCAGCATTTT. This codes for CASSLLRGNQPQHF.

On this clonotype itself: Possible read error: a much larger clone is one base away. The genes are TRBV27 and TRBJ2-5, with D unclear. The CDR3 covers 11 residues. V gave up 5 bases and J gave up 0 bases, with 1 base separating them. From germline, CDR1 is MNHEY and CDR2 SMNVEV (reference sequence). The CDR3 spells CASSHQETQYF. CDR3 nucleotides: TGTGCCAGCAGTCACCAAGAGACCCAGTACTTC.

This clonotype occurred a few times. The V gene is TRBV7-9, the J gene TRBJ1-2; 8 bases align to TRBD1. Germline CDR1 and CDR2: SEHNR and FQNEAQ (reference sequence). This CDR3 has 17 residues. The junction had 14 bases not matched to a gene; V was cut back by 7 bases and J by 1 base. Here the CDR3 DNA reads TGTGCCAGCACCAATTCATCCTCCAGGGGGCTTAACTATGGCTACACCTTC. This gives the protein CASTNSSSRGLNYGYTF. The entire variable domain, with the rest obtained from reference TRBV7-9 and TRBJ1-2, is as follows: DTGVSQNPRHKITKRGQNVTFRCDPISEHNRLYWYRQTLGQGPEFLTYFQNEAQLEKSRLLSDRFSAERPKGSFSTLEIQRTEQGDSAMYLCASTNSSSRGLNYGYTFGSGTRLTVV.

This clonotype was seen repeatedly, ten times or more. The gene calls are TRBV20-1 and TRBJ2-3, with 8 bases fitting TRBD2. The CDR3 has 13 residues. The germline gives CDR1 DFQATT, CDR2 SNEGSKA (reference sequence). Trimming at V came to 7 bases and at J to 7 bases, leaving 10 bases not matched to a gene. The CDR3 loop is CSELAAPGNTQYF. The CDR3 DNA reads TGCAGTGAACTAGCGGCCCCAGGGAATACGCAGTATTTT.

The V call is TRBV12-3 or TRBV12-4, the J call TRBJ1-2; the D is unclear. Trimming took 5 bases from V and 6 from J, leaving 16 bases between them. The CDR3 is 14 amino acids. In nucleotides, the CDR3 is TGTGCCAGCAGTACCCTCCTGGACTCGGATGGCTACACCTTC. Amino acids: CASSTLLDSDGYTF.